Shown below are 32 T cell receptor beta chains from a single sample sequenced in a study of T cell responses to AZD1222 COVID-19 vaccine (dated by TCRdb to about 2021). This specimen's time point label, per the study, means: baseline before first vaccination. The library was generated by the immunoSEQ multiplex PCR assay. TCRdb retrieved this table from immuneACCESS and kept in-frame rearrangements only. Not all clones are present; in checked studies, unresolved V genes account for under half, and no reason is known for the remainder. The sample table lists fewer than 150,000 clones, approximately 90% of them with a count of one. The ten largest clones represent 3.4% of the sample. This sample comprised peripheral blood, obtained on day 0 of AZD1222 vaccination. The receptors were sampled from an adult in good health.

V usage is TRBV6-5 and J usage is TRBJ1-6; tentative D call: TRBD1 (6 bases). CDR3 length: 16 amino acids. V was pared by 2 bases and J by 9 bases, with 17 bases between. Germline V gene lookup returns CDR1 MNHEY and CDR2 SVGAGI. The CDR3 protein is CASSYIPPGGPSPLHF. CDR3 sequence (DNA): TGTGCCAGCAGTTACATCCCCCCGGGGGGGCCTTCACCCCTCCACTTT.

Turning to this clone: Sequence at one end of the junction differs from germline and may be a read error. The chain couples TRBV7-7 to TRBJ2-2, with 11 bases identical to TRBD2. Germline V gene data show CDR1 as SSHAT and CDR2 as FNYEAQ (reference sequence). CDR3 size: 17 residues. CDR3 region: CASSELLAGGPTGELFF. CDR3 nucleotide sequence: TGTGCTAGCAGCGAACTTTTAGCGGGAGGGCCGACCGGGGAGCTGTTTTTT.

CDR3 sequence: CASSQDVAFGQGADTQYF. In DNA form, the CDR3 reads TGCGCCAGCAGCCAAGATGTGGCCTTCGGTCAGGGCGCAGATACGCAGTATTTT. The V and J genes are TRBV4-1 and TRBJ2-3, with D maybe TRBD1 (5 bases). The germline V and J ends were trimmed by 0 bases and 4 bases, with 20 bases remaining between them. The CDR3 covers 18 residues. Germline V gives CDR1 MGHRA, CDR2 YSYEKL.

The chain recombines TRBV4-1 with TRBJ2-1, with 11 bases that match TRBD1. Germline V gene lookup returns CDR1 MGHRA and CDR2 YSYEKL. The CDR3 has 16 amino acids. Trimming removed 1 base from V and 7 bases from J; junction bases left unmatched: 6. CDR3: CASSQVRDRGLNEQFF. The CDR3 DNA follows: TGCGCCAGCAGCCAAGTTAGGGACAGGGGGTTAAATGAGCAGTTCTTC.

The chain has TRBV4-1 and TRBJ2-2; tentative D call: TRBD1 (6 bases). The V end lost 3 bases, the J end lost 0 bases, and 17 bases lay between the germline ends. The CDR3 has 18 residues. Germline assignment: CDR1 MGHRA and CDR2 YSYEKL. CDR3 sequence: CASSQGDRRTANTGELFF. The CDR3 DNA reads TGCGCCAGCAGCCAGGGGGATAGGCGGACAGCGAACACCGGGGAGCTGTTTTTT.

The chain employs TRBV10-3 and TRBJ1-2; 8 bases match TRBD1. This CDR3 is built from 15 residues. The germline gives CDR1 ENHRY, CDR2 SYGVKD. After removal of 6 bases from V and 3 bases from J, the junction contained 9 bases not matched to a gene. As DNA, the CDR3 is TGTGCCATCAGGCTGGGACAGGCGGATTACTATGGCTACACCTTC. Translation gives CAIRLGQADYYGYTF.

CDR3 sequence: CASSLDSMGGTEAFF. DNA of the CDR3: TGTGCCAGCAGCTTAGATTCCATGGGGGGCACTGAAGCTTTCTTT. The chain has TRBV11-3 and TRBJ1-1, with a tentative D call TRBD1 (5 bases). Germline CDR1 SGHNT, CDR2 YENEEA. The germline V and J ends were trimmed by 0 bases and 4 bases, with 12 bases remaining between them. The length of the CDR3 is 15 residues. The variable domain in full, with the rest retrieved from reference TRBV11-3 and TRBJ1-1, is EAGVVQSPRYKIIEKKQPVAFWCNPISGHNTLYWYLQNLGQGPELLIRYENEEAVDDSQLPKDRFSAERLKGVDSTLKIQPAELGDSAVYLCASSLDSMGGTEAFFGQGTRLTVV.

This clone was recorded once. J is TRBJ2-2 and V is TRBV5-1, with TRBD2 as a possible D gene (5 bases). This CDR3 has 13 residues. CDR1 is SGHRS and CDR2 is YFSETQ in the germline V gene. Between the trimmed V and J ends, which lost 7 bases and 9 bases, there was a span of 16 bases. CDR3 sequence reads: CASGLGESRELFF. The CDR3 DNA sequence: TGCGCCAGCGGGCTCGGGGAAAGTCGGGAGCTGTTTTTT.

This chain connects TRBV10-3 to TRBJ2-7; D may be TRBD1 (8 bases). Germline V CDR1 and CDR2: ENHRY, SYGVKD. The CDR3 loop spans 14 amino acids. Between the trimmed V and J ends, which lost 10 bases and 6 bases, there was a span of 22 bases. CDR3 amino acids: CATLPLSGTGEQYF. In DNA, the CDR3 is TGTGCCACCCTACCGTTGAGCGGGACAGGCGAGCAGTACTTC.

The chain employs TRBV14 and TRBJ1-2; TRBD1 matches at 8 bases. This CDR3 region has 17 residues. CDR1 and CDR2 from the germline V gene are SGHDN and FVKESK. Losses at the gene ends were 3 bases for V and 4 bases for J; bases not matched to a gene: 13. The DNA for the CDR3 is TGTGCCAGCAGCCACGCCTCTCCAGGGGGCCGGGGCTATGGCTACACCTTC. This codes for CASSHASPGGRGYGYTF.

This clone was seen a single time. The chain employs TRBV19 and TRBJ2-3; no clear D gene. CDR1 LNHDA and CDR2 SQIVND come from the germline V gene (reference sequence). The CDR3 is 13 residues long. V dropped 1 base and J dropped 2 bases, with 4 bases sitting between them. DNA of the CDR3: TGTGCCAGTAGTATAGGAAACACAGATACGCAGTATTTT. This encodes CASSIGNTDTQYF.

The rearrangement uses TRBV7-9 and TRBJ2-1, with a tentative D call TRBD1 (6 bases). V lost 5 bases and J lost 0, with 14 bases in between. This CDR3 spans 16 amino acids. The germline V gene has CDR1 SEHNR and CDR2 FQNEAQ (reference sequence). The CDR3 nucleotides are TGTGCCAGCAGCCCGCCATGGGGGCGCTCCTACAATGAGCAGTTCTTC. Its protein product is CASSPPWGRSYNEQFF.

V usage is TRBV2 and J usage is TRBJ1-6, with D maybe TRBD1 (5 bases). Germline loops: CDR1 SNHLY, CDR2 FYNNEI. V gave up 4 bases and J gave up 8 bases, with 15 bases separating them. This CDR3 comprises 15 residues. The CDR3 loop is CASSVLAGMDSPLHF. The CDR3 region has the DNA TGTGCCAGCAGTGTATTGGCAGGGATGGATTCACCCCTCCACTTT.

The rearrangement uses TRBV7-9 and TRBJ2-3, with D uncertain. V shed 5 bases and J shed 3 bases, with 18 bases lying between them. The V gene's germline CDR1 is SEHNR and CDR2 FQNEAQ (reference sequence). The CDR3 extends over 16 amino acids. DNA for the CDR3: TGTGCCAGCAGCCCTTTCTGGTTGGGCGCTACAGATACGCAGTATTTT. Amino acid sequence: CASSPFWLGATDTQYF.

The J gene is TRBJ2-1, the V gene TRBV24-1; TRBD2 aligns across 15 bases. Germline-derived CDR1 and CDR2 are KGHDR and SFDVKD. The J segment lost 6 bases and the V segment lost 4 bases, leaving 3 bases of the junction unmatched. The length of the CDR3 is 16 residues. In DNA, the CDR3 is TGTGCCACCAGTGACCGGACTAGCGGGGGGGGCAATGAGCAGTTCTTC. This gives the protein CATSDRTSGGGNEQFF.

The V gene is TRBV6-4, the J gene TRBJ2-7, with 9 bases fitting TRBD1. The CDR3 runs 15 residues. The germline V gene has CDR1 MRHNA and CDR2 SNTAGT. The ends lost 2 bases at V and 6 bases at J; junction bases unmatched: 8. CDR3 sequence (DNA): TGTGCCAGCAGTGACAAGATGGGACAGGGTGCCGAGCAGTACTTC. This gives the protein CASSDKMGQGAEQYF.

The rearrangement links TRBV7-9 to TRBJ2-7; 13 positions match TRBD2. This CDR3 is 15 amino acids long. With V trimmed by 1 base and J by 4 bases, 1 base remained unmatched. Germline-derived CDR1 and CDR2 are SEHNR and FQNEAQ (reference sequence). CDR3 protein: CASSLGTSGRYEQYF. CDR3 in DNA: TGTGCCAGCAGCTTAGGGACTAGCGGGAGATACGAGCAGTACTTC.

The rearrangement links TRBV18 to TRBJ2-2; TRBD2 matches at 7 bases. CDR1 and CDR2 (germline): KGHSH, LQKENI. This CDR3 is 18 amino acids long. V shed 2 bases and J 2 bases; nucleotides not matched to a gene: 11. Written as DNA, the CDR3 is TGTGCCAGCTCACCATTTTTTGCGGGGGACCCCAACACCGGGGAGCTGTTTTTT. Translation: CASSPFFAGDPNTGELFF. The full variable domain, rest sourced from reference TRBV18 and TRBJ2-2, is NAGVMQNPRHLVRRRGQEARLRCSPMKGHSHVYWYRQLPEEGLKFMVYLQKENIIDESGMPKERFSAEFPKEGPSILRIQQVVRGDSAAYFCASSPFFAGDPNTGELFFGEGSRLTVL.

Concerning this clone: This sample also contains other DNA sequences that code for the same CDR3. This rearrangement joins TRBV5-1 to TRBJ1-2; D not resolved. The CDR3 totals 13 residues. Trimming took off 0 bases at V and 3 bases at J, with 6 bases between the two ends. The V gene's germline CDR1 is SGHRS and CDR2 YFSETQ. The DNA for the CDR3 is TGCGCCAGCAGCTTGGATCGGGACTATGGCTACACCTTC. It codes for CASSLDRDYGYTF.

The chain links TRBV9 to TRBJ2-1; the D gene is possibly TRBD2 (5 bases). The germline V and J ends were trimmed by 4 bases and 0 bases, with 14 bases remaining between them. Germline V lookup: CDR1 SGDLS, CDR2 YYNGEE. The CDR3 has 16 residues. The CDR3 sequence is CASSPGSDPSYNEQFF. The CDR3 nucleotides are TGTGCCAGCAGCCCGGGGTCGGACCCCTCCTACAATGAGCAGTTCTTC.

The V gene is TRBV18, the J gene TRBJ2-2, with D possibly matching TRBD2 (6 bases). V lost 3 bases to trimming and J lost 4 bases, with 12 bases between them. CDR1 is KGHSH and CDR2 is LQKENI in the germline V gene. This CDR3 region has 15 residues. CDR3 sequence (DNA): TGTGCCAGCTCACCGTCCGGGGAGGCCACCGGGGAGCTGTTTTTT. Translation: CASSPSGEATGELFF.

The chain uses TRBV4-3 and TRBJ2-2; D might be TRBD2 (5 bases). CDR1 LGHNA and CDR2 YSLEER come from the germline V gene. V lost 2 bases and J 6 bases, leaving 13 bases between the germline ends. CDR3 length: 15 residues. The CDR3 protein is CASSQSGMVSGELFF. For the CDR3, the DNA is TGCGCCAGCAGCCAATCGGGAATGGTATCCGGGGAGCTGTTTTTT.

This CDR3 is CASSLQGADTQYF. The CDR3 DNA reads as TGTGCCAGCAGTTTACAGGGGGCAGATACGCAGTATTTT. The genes are TRBV7-9 and TRBJ2-3; 8 nucleotides match TRBD1. The CDR3 is 13 amino acids. Germline V gene sequence: CDR1 SEHNR, CDR2 FQNEAQ (reference sequence). V shed 6 bases and J 4 bases; nucleotides not matched to a gene: 3.

The chain couples TRBV30 to TRBJ2-5; no definite D call. The CDR3 spans 13 residues. Trimming cost V 0 bases and J 2 bases, with 7 bases left between them. The germline gives CDR1 GTSNPN, CDR2 SVGIG (reference sequence). CDR3 region: CAWSVGPQETQYF. CDR3 bases: TGTGCCTGGAGTGTGGGTCCGCAAGAGACCCAGTACTTC.

The rearrangement links TRBV27 to TRBJ1-2, with a weak D call TRBD1 (6 bases). The CDR3 spans 13 residues. V lost 5 bases and J 7 bases, leaving 14 bases between the germline ends. CDR1 MNHEY and CDR2 SMNVEV come from the germline V gene (reference sequence). The CDR3 nucleotides read TGTGCCAGCAGTCCCAAACAGGGAGGTGGCTACACCTTC. It yields the protein CASSPKQGGGYTF.

The chain has TRBV5-5 and TRBJ2-3; either TRBD1 or TRBD2 may fit D (5 bases each). CDR1 and CDR2 from the germline V gene are SGHKS and YYEKEE (reference sequence). V was shortened by 5 bases and J by 1 base, with 14 bases between the two germline ends. There are 15 residues in the CDR3. The CDR3 coding sequence is TGTGCCAGCAGAATGGGACCTCCCCGCACAGATACGCAGTATTTT. Amino acid sequence: CASRMGPPRTDTQYF. Full variable domain (missing parts from reference TRBV5-5 and TRBJ2-3): DAGVTQSPTHLIKTRGQQVTLRCSPISGHKSVSWYQQVLGQGPQFIFQYYEKEERGRGNFPDRFSARQFPNYSSELNVNALLLGDSALYLCASRMGPPRTDTQYFGPGTRLTVL.

This clone was counted only a few times. CDR3 in DNA: TGTGCCAGCAGTTATAGAACAGATAATTCACCCCTCCACTTT. It codes for CASSYRTDNSPLHF. The chain uses TRBV6-6 and TRBJ1-6; no reliable D call. CDR3 size: 14 residues. Germline values: CDR1 MNHNY, CDR2 SVGAGI (reference sequence). V was cut by 3 bases and J by 5 bases, with 8 bases left in between.

This chain links TRBV12-3 or TRBV12-4 with TRBJ2-1, with TRBD2 as a possible D gene (6 bases). This CDR3 is built from 13 residues. V was clipped by 2 bases and J by 10 bases, with 12 bases between them. CDR3 sequence: CASSLLARGEQFF. As DNA, the CDR3 is TGTGCCAGCAGTTTACTAGCCCGGGGGGAGCAGTTCTTC.

The CDR3 is CAPSGGDSTF. The CDR3 bases are TGTGCCCCCTCCGGCGGGGATAGTACCTTC. V is TRBV19 and J is TRBJ1-2; unclear D gene. The ends were cut back, 11 bases at V and 14 bases at J, with 18 bases in the middle. Germline values: CDR1 LNHDA, CDR2 SQIVND (reference sequence). The CDR3 has 10 residues.

The rearrangement links TRBV27 to TRBJ2-1; maybe TRBD2 (7 bases). V was shortened by 5 bases and J by 0 bases, with 20 bases between the two germline ends. The CDR3 length is 18 residues. Germline V lookup: CDR1 MNHEY, CDR2 SMNVEV (reference sequence). CDR3 DNA sequence: TGTGCCAGCAGTCCCCACGGGGGGCCGAAAAGCTCCTACAATGAGCAGTTCTTC. It translates to CASSPHGGPKSSYNEQFF.

The chain joins TRBV5-1 to TRBJ2-5; 9 positions agree with TRBD1. Trimming removed 5 bases from V and 5 bases from J; junction bases left unmatched: 7. The length of the CDR3 is 14 residues. The germline gives CDR1 SGHRS, CDR2 YFSETQ. The CDR3 loop reads CASSVVTGGETQYF. DNA of the CDR3: TGCGCCAGCAGTGTCGTAACAGGGGGCGAGACCCAGTACTTC.

There are a few counts of this clone. This chain links TRBV2 with TRBJ2-7; 10 nucleotides align to TRBD1. Germline CDR1 is SNHLY and CDR2 is FYNNEI. The ends lost 5 bases at V and 3 bases at J; junction bases unmatched: 4. The CDR3 consists of 14 residues. The CDR3 DNA sequence: TGTGCCAGCAGTCGGGGGACAGGGGACTACGAGCAGTACTTC. Translation: CASSRGTGDYEQYF.